A selection of T cell receptor beta chains follows, all from one sample in a study of coeliac disease. Sequenced by immunoSEQ multiplex PCR; TCRdb stores in-frame clones only, minus some. The sample records about 4,000 clones, around 69% being singletons. Material: intraepithelial lymphocytes from the gut. The receptors were sampled from a woman younger than 30 with active celiac disease. Each CDR3 is given with its conserved first and last residue. A D gene is named only where the DNA matches it firmly. Rows may omit the clone size; those that give it use once, few, many or a size class.

d_call,j_call,clone_size,v_call,cdr3_aa,cdr3_nt
NA,TRBJ1-6,NA,TRBV15,CATSSETGDNSPLHF,TGTGCCACCAGCTCCGAGACAGGAGATAATTCACCCCTCCACTTT
NA,TRBJ2-2,NA,TRBV7-9,CASSSRSAGWAGELFF,TGTGCCAGCAGCTCACGAAGCGCGGGGTGGGCCGGGGAGCTGTTTTTT
TRBD1,TRBJ1-1,NA,TRBV5-1,CASRVGTGGAGRAFF,TGCGCCAGCAGGGTAGGAACAGGGGGCGCAGGGAGAGCTTTCTTT
NA,TRBJ2-7,NA,TRBV11-2,CASSSRDTNLPYEQYF,TGTGCCAGCAGCTCAAGAGACACCAACCTACCCTACGAGCAGTACTTC
TRBD2,TRBJ2-3,once,TRBV10-2,CASRATSLSTDTQYF,TGCGCCAGCAGGGCGACTAGCCTTAGCACAGATACGCAGTATTTT
TRBD1,TRBJ2-3,NA,TRBV11-2,CASLLPNRGYADTQYF,TGTGCCAGCTTATTGCCCAACAGGGGGTATGCGGATACGCAGTATTTT
TRBD2,TRBJ2-4,NA,TRBV28,CASRPTSGANIQYF,TGTGCCAGCAGGCCGACTAGCGGGGCTAACATTCAGTACTTC
NA,TRBJ1-2,NA,TRBV18,CASSPTGNSNYGYTF,TGTGCCAGCTCACCAACCGGGAACTCTAACTATGGCTACACCTTC
NA,TRBJ2-1,once,TRBV14,CASSHGTFNEQFF,TGTGCCAGCAGCCACGGGACTTTCAATGAGCAGTTCTTC
TRBD2,TRBJ2-5,NA,TRBV7-2,CASSSGTSLQGTQYF,TGTGCCAGCAGCTCAGGGACTAGCCTCCAGGGGACCCAGTACTTC
NA,TRBJ2-5,NA,TRBV9,CASSLSTGFAETQYF,TGTGCCAGCAGCCTGTCAACAGGATTTGCAGAGACCCAGTACTTC
NA,TRBJ1-1,NA,TRBV30,CAWSVWGTPTEAFF,TGTGCCTGGAGTGTCTGGGGGACACCTACTGAAGCTTTCTTT
NA,TRBJ2-5,NA,TRBV5-1,CASSLNVGRGYETQYF,TGCGCCAGCAGCTTGAACGTGGGGCGGGGCTACGAGACCCAGTACTTC
NA,TRBJ1-5,NA,TRBV6-5,CASRFGGSNQPQHF,TGTGCCAGCAGATTCGGAGGGAGCAATCAGCCCCAGCATTTT
TRBD1,TRBJ1-5,few,TRBV28,CASSWDRGVEDNQPQHF,TGTGCCAGCAGTTGGGACAGGGGGGTGGAGGACAATCAGCCCCAGCATTTT
NA,TRBJ2-7,NA,TRBV2,CAWGDSSYEQYF,TGTGCCTGGGGCGACAGCTCCTACGAGCAGTACTTC
TRBD1,TRBJ2-7,medium-sized,TRBV7-9,CASSSTGTGGRLSYEQYF,TGTGCCAGCAGCTCCACCGGGACAGGGGGAAGGTTATCCTACGAGCAGTACTTC
TRBD1,TRBJ1-5,few,TRBV7-3,CASSLGTGLNQPQHF,TGTGCCAGCAGCTTAGGGACAGGGCTCAATCAGCCCCAGCATTTT
NA,TRBJ1-6,once,TRBV13,CASSYRGLNSPLHF,TGTGCCAGCAGCTATCGGGGGTTAAATTCACCCCTCCACTTT
TRBD1,TRBJ1-3,NA,TRBV7-6,CASSWGQGAGNTIYF,TGTGCCAGCAGCTGGGGACAGGGGGCTGGAAACACCATATATTTT
TRBD1,TRBJ1-1,NA,TRBV15,CATSRAGTGVTEAFF,TGTGCCACCAGCAGGGCCGGGACAGGGGTCACTGAAGCTTTCTTT
NA,TRBJ1-1,NA,TRBV19,CASSIQQGNEAFF,TGTGCCAGTAGTATACAGCAGGGGAATGAAGCTTTCTTT
NA,TRBJ1-6,NA,TRBV7-6,CASSLANAGDHSPLHF,TGTGCCAGCAGCTTAGCGAACGCAGGGGACCATTCACCCCTCCACTTT
TRBD1,TRBJ1-5,NA,TRBV15,CATSRGLTGGNQPQHF,TGTGCCACCAGCAGAGGCTTGACAGGGGGCAATCAGCCCCAGCATTTT
TRBD1,TRBJ2-5,NA,TRBV4-1,CASSGTTGGQQETQYF,TGCGCCAGCAGCGGTACCACAGGGGGCCAGCAAGAGACCCAGTACTTC
TRBD2,TRBJ2-2,NA,TRBV7-9,CASSSRGGYTGELFF,TGTGCCAGCAGTTCCCGGGGGGGGTACACCGGGGAGCTGTTTTTT
NA,TRBJ1-2,NA,TRBV19,CASLQAGARIYGYTF,TGTGCCAGCCTTCAGGCGGGGGCCAGGATTTATGGCTACACCTTC
NA,TRBJ1-5,NA,TRBV27,CASRGGNQPQHF,TGTGCCAGCAGAGGAGGCAATCAGCCCCAGCATTTT
NA,TRBJ2-3,few,TRBV27,CASSPYRTVSTDTQYF,TGTGCCAGCAGTCCTTATCGGACAGTTAGCACAGATACGCAGTATTTT
TRBD2,TRBJ2-3,NA,TRBV7-9,CASSSTSGGAGTDTQYF,TGTGCCAGCAGCTCGACTAGCGGGGGGGCCGGCACAGATACGCAGTATTTT
TRBD1,TRBJ1-3,NA,TRBV5-4,CASSLEGAVGNTIYF,TGTGCCAGCAGCTTGGAGGGGGCGGTCGGAAACACCATATATTTT
NA,TRBJ1-1,few,TRBV4-1,CASSQLTGSTSGTEAFF,TGCGCCAGCAGCCAACTAACAGGCTCCACGTCGGGCACTGAAGCTTTCTTT
NA,TRBJ2-7,NA,TRBV6-1,CASIRALTDYEQYF,TGTGCCAGCATCCGAGCATTGACAGACTACGAGCAGTACTTC
NA,TRBJ1-3,few,TRBV2,CASSDIGNTIYF,TGTGCCAGCAGCGACATTGGAAACACCATATATTTT
NA,TRBJ1-3,few,TRBV2,CASSDGNGNTIYF,TGTGCCAGCAGTGACGGTAATGGAAACACCATATATTTT
NA,TRBJ2-5,NA,TRBV4-2,CASSQTRQETQYF,TGTGCCAGCAGCCAGACTAGACAAGAGACCCAGTACTTC
TRBD1,TRBJ1-2,NA,TRBV5-1,CASSSGQGLGYGYTF,TGCGCCAGCAGCTCGGGACAGGGCTTGGGCTATGGCTACACCTTC
NA,TRBJ1-2,NA,TRBV18,CASVGGYTF,TGTGCCAGCGTCGGTGGCTACACCTTC
NA,TRBJ2-5,NA,TRBV20-1,CSARDRAGLNF,TGCAGTGCTAGAGATCGCGCAGGGTTAAACTTC
TRBD2,TRBJ2-1,NA,TRBV2,CASSDALAGENEQFF,TGTGCCAGCAGTGACGCACTAGCGGGGGAGAATGAGCAGTTCTTC
NA,TRBJ1-6,NA,TRBV30,CAWGGGPLVHF,TGTGCCTGGGGCGGGGGGCCCCTCGTCCACTTT